This T cell receptor (beta chain) was sequenced for a study of radiotherapy plus CTLA-4 blockade in lung cancer. About the research overall: Objective responses arose in approximately 17% of patients, and 25% to 35% experienced disease control. Study results and limitations: TCR clones originating in tumors grew in number in blood after radiotherapy plus ipilimumab.

Details on this clone: Its antigen is unidentified. One end of the junction does not line up with germline, which may come from a read error.

Germline V gives CDR1 SSHAT, CDR2 FNYEAQ (reference sequence). The CDR3 length is 14 residues. Profiled with immunoSEQ multiplex PCR; TCRdb holds only in-frame clones, not every one. The sample records 83,000 or so clones, under 85% being singletons. Lung cancer patients with chemo-refractory metastatic non-small-cell disease were given focal radiation plus CTLA-4 blockade with ipilimumab. The TCR comes from a human donor with non-small cell lung cancer who had stable disease on radiotherapy plus ipilimumab. This specimen was peripheral blood, taken from a patient treated with radiotherapy plus ipilimumab. The V gene is TRBV7-7, the J gene TRBJ2-3; D might be TRBD2 (6 bases). The CDR3 here is CASSSEGRADTQYF. The CDR3 DNA sequence: TGTGCTAGCAGTTCGGAGGGAAGGGCAGATACGCAGTATTTT. Variable domain in full (rest from reference TRBV7-7 and TRBJ2-3): GAGVSQSPRYKVTKRGQDVTLRCDPISSHATLYWYQQALGQGPEFLTYFNYEAQPDKSGLPSDRFSAERPEGSISTLTIQRTEQRDSAMYRCASSSEGRADTQYFGPGTRLTVL.